This T cell receptor beta chain was identified during a study of T-cell reconstitution after alpha-beta-depleted transplantation in children. The CDR3 consists of 11 residues. The V gene lost 3 bases and the J gene lost 8 bases, with 8 bases spanning the gap. Germline CDR1 reads SQVTM; CDR2 reads ANQGSEA. Construction of the TCRbeta library involved unique molecular identifiers. TCRdb analysed the PCR reads with MiXCR anew, one entry per CDR3 protein. The sample has around 370,000 distinct CDR3 sequences, approximately 10% seen once; the top ten hold 2% to 2.5%. Specimen: PBMCs from the stem cell graft donor, collected from the stem cell graft. The rearrangement links TRBV29-1 to TRBJ2-1; D not certain. This TCR was recovered from a human donor who donated a stem cell graft to a child with acute lymphoblastic leukemia. CDR3 region: CSVDRIDEQFF. Here the CDR3 DNA reads TGCAGCGTTGACAGGATCGATGAGCAGTTCTTC.